This TCR beta chain was retrieved from a study of post-analysis software for immune sequencing data (dated by TCRdb to between 2015 and 2017). At the level of the whole study: Relapsing-remitting, secondary progressive and progressive-relapsing multiple sclerosis were recorded as disease courses, and subtype annotation was lacking for some patients. Patient repertoires were compared against ten to twelve previously published healthy control repertoires from donors aged about 6 to 28 years. A subset of samples was prepared in parallel using single-end sample barcoding, then pooled and co-amplified after Illumina adapter ligation. Results the study describes overall, beyond this receptor: Strong co-clustering of samples prepared in the same batch was shown by direct clustering with F measure, prompting a batch-effect correction. Normalized Chao1 diversity was significantly lower in multiple sclerosis patients than controls, suggesting substantial peripheral T-cell clonal expansion. The control group was slightly older than the multiple sclerosis patient group. About 5 TRBV segments, including TRBV5-6, TRBV5-1 and TRBV20-1, were significantly more frequent in patients than controls.

Remarks on this clonotype: Its recognized antigen is unknown. No clone much larger than this one lies a single base away; base qualities are absent.

Receptors were amplified or captured by PCR. This sample was sequenced with an Illumina HiSeq 2500. Unique molecular identifiers were incorporated into TCR beta cDNA libraries to reduce PCR and sequencing biases. About 500,000 cDNA molecules were obtained for every 1 to 10 million input T cells, so each molecule roughly corresponded to one T cell. Patient libraries were prepared and sequenced with the same protocol used for the earlier healthy control dataset. Within a given batch, samples were prepared together, multiplexed and sequenced on the same HiSeq lane. From the authors' description of their analysis: MIGEC handled the raw barcoded reads, throwing out single-read molecular identifier groups before consensus assembly and CDR3 extraction. Clonotype tables were post-analysed with VDJtools, and diversity was normalized by down-sampling all datasets to the smallest sample size. Repertoire overlap clustering matched CDR3 amino acid but not nucleotide sequences to correct batch-related cross-sample contamination. TCRdb's own reprocessing of the public reads used fastp at Q25 and MiXCR and kept productive beta chains. Rows with a matching CDR3 protein are joined into one entry that keeps the most common DNA and genes. TCRdb, not the authors, supplied the V and J calls. For this sample the table gives some 890,000 distinct CDR3 sequences, of which about 50% were detected only once. The ten largest clones take up 4.6% of the sample.

TCR beta repertoires were profiled from peripheral blood of over 10 young patients with multiple sclerosis to demonstrate the VDJtools post-analysis software. The multiple sclerosis patients were children and adolescents between roughly 6 and 16 years of age. Taken from cysteine to phenylalanine, the CDR3 has 15 residues. Only CDR3 DNA is held: 45 bases, read in frame from base 1. V trim: 3 bases; J trim: 9 bases; unmatched bases: 9. According to the germline V gene, CDR1 reads SGHTA and CDR2 reads FQGTGA. The source is a girl aged 10 to 17 with multiple sclerosis. This sequence uses TRBV7-3 and TRBJ2-1; 9 bases in the middle match TRBD1. Sequencing was carried out using blood. The DNA sequence is TGTGCCAGCAGCTTCACAGGGGGCTCAGGGAGTGAGCAGTTCTTC. This is translated as CASSFTGGSGSEQFF.